This T cell receptor (beta chain) was sequenced in a study of neurological immune-mediated disorders. Looking at the study overall: Of the multiple sclerosis patients, some 34 in total, roughly 30 were relapsing-remitting and 3 were secondary progressive.

The team produced cDNA through 5'RACE using 10-nucleotide random UMIs. TCRdb fed the 5' RACE reads into MiXCR, producing one record per CDR3 protein. Among tens of thousands of distinct CDR3 sequences listed, about 2.5% were seen once. This clonotype showed up many times. The unsorted libraries were generated from a total of 2 million PBMCs, which had been stored in RNAlater at -80 C. Germline values: CDR1 SGHRS, CDR2 YFSETQ. CDR3 size: 15 residues. V dropped 4 bases and J dropped 1 base, with 12 bases sitting between them. The specimen sequenced was PBMCs. The chain combines TRBV5-1 with TRBJ1-5, with a weak D call TRBD1 (6 bases). This sequence originates from a man aged 50 to 60 with multiple sclerosis. The CDR3 DNA sequence: TGCGCCAGCAGCATGGCAGGGGCGAGCAATCAGCCCCAGCATTTT. Translating it yields CASSMAGASNQPQHF.